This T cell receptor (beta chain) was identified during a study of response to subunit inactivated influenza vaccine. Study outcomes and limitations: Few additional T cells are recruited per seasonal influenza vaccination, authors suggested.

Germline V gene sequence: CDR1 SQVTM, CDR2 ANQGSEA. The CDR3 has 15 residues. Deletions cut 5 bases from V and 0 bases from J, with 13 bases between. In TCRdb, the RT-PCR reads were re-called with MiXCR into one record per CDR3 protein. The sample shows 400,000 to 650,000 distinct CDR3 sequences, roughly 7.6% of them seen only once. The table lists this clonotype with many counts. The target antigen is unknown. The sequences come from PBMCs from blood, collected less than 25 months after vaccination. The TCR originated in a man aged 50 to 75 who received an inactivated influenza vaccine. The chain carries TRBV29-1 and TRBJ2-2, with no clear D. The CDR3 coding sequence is TGCAGCGTTATCGCAAGCCGGACGAACACCGGGGAGCTGTTTTTT. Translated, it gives CSVIASRTNTGELFF.